The text below deals with one T cell receptor (beta chain). Measured with immunoSEQ multiplex PCR; TCRdb has only the in-frame clones, and not every one. The data contain hundreds of thousands of clones, approximately 83% of them singletons. This entry belongs to a study of blood T cell repertoires in COVID-19. Enrollees, roughly 18 to 89 years old, lived in roughly 24 US areas. Germline V gives CDR1 LNHDA, CDR2 SQIVND (reference sequence). Trimming took off 3 bases at V and 5 bases at J, with 8 bases between the two ends. The CDR3 has 13 amino acids. Sequenced sample: PBMCs or T cells enriched from blood (not recorded which). The chain employs TRBV19 and TRBJ1-5; D perhaps matches TRBD1 (5 bases). The clonotype originates from a man younger than 40 who had recovered from COVID-19. The CDR3 region is CASSMGGDQPQHF. The CDR3, as DNA: TGTGCCAGTAGTATGGGGGGGGATCAGCCCCAGCATTTT.